Following are 20 T cell receptor beta chains from one sample sequenced in a study of blood T cell repertoires in COVID-19. Assay used: immunoSEQ multiplex PCR; TCRdb lists only in-frame clones, some missing. The table includes tens of thousands of clones, around 85% detected once. Input material: peripheral blood. These receptors were obtained from an elderly man with active or convalescent COVID-19.

The V call is TRBV30, the J call TRBJ1-5; TRBD1 agrees at 9 bases. The CDR3 totals 15 residues. Germline loops: CDR1 GTSNPN, CDR2 SVGIG (reference sequence). The V and J ends lost 0 bases and 4 bases, in that order; junction bases with no gene match: 4. This CDR3 is CAWSVRGQGNQPQHF. The CDR3 nucleotides are TGTGCCTGGAGTGTACGTGGACAGGGGAATCAGCCCCAGCATTTT.

This chain connects TRBV9 to TRBJ1-6; a possible D gene is TRBD1 (6 bases). The germline gives CDR1 SGDLS, CDR2 YYNGEE. Trimming took 4 bases from V and 6 from J, leaving 17 bases between them. The CDR3 is made up of 16 amino acids. In DNA form, the CDR3 reads TGTGCCAGCAGCCACGAAGGGGGGGTGGGTAATTCACCCCTCCACTTT. It codes for CASSHEGGVGNSPLHF. Using reference TRBV9 and TRBJ1-6 for the parts outside the CDR3, the full variable domain is DSGVTQTPKHLITATGQRVTLRCSPRSGDLSVYWYQQSLDQGLQFLIQYYNGEERAKGNILERFSAQQFPDLHSELNLSSLELGDSALYFCASSHEGGVGNSPLHFGNGTRLTVT.

The chain joins TRBV3-1 (or the pseudogene TRBV3-2) to TRBJ2-7; 8 nucleotides match TRBD1. CDR3 length: 14 amino acids. CDR1 is LGHDT, CDR2 YNNKEL, per germline (reference sequence). Germline trimming cut 4 bases from V and 4 bases from J; bases unmatched to any gene: 6. The CDR3 region is CASSLRTGKYEQYF. The CDR3 bases are TGTGCCAGCAGCCTCCGGACAGGGAAGTACGAGCAGTACTTC.

The chain is built from TRBV6-5 and TRBJ1-4, with 8 positions matching TRBD1. J was trimmed by 8 bases and V by 7 bases; bases with no gene match: 3. Per the germline V gene, CDR1 is MNHEY and CDR2 is SVGAGI. CDR3 size: 12 residues. CDR3 loop: CASTRDREKLFF. CDR3 in DNA: TGTGCCAGCACCCGGGACAGGGAAAAACTGTTTTTT.

The V and J genes are TRBV27 and TRBJ1-1; D might be TRBD1 (5 bases). Germline CDR1 is MNHEY and CDR2 is SMNVEV (reference sequence). The CDR3 contains 14 residues. Trimming removed 8 bases at V and 5 bases at J, with 18 bases between. The CDR3 sequence is CASFLTGGGTEAFF. CDR3 nucleotide sequence: TGTGCCAGCTTCCTTACCGGGGGGGGTACTGAAGCTTTCTTT.

J is TRBJ1-2 and V is TRBV7-2, with D tentatively TRBD1 (6 bases). Germline CDR1 is SGHTA and CDR2 is FQGNSA. V was clipped by 5 bases and J by 8 bases, with 15 bases between them. This CDR3 spans 13 amino acids. The CDR3 DNA reads as TGTGCCAGCAGCCGGCGGTGGGGGGGCGGCTACACCTTC. Protein product: CASSRRWGGGYTF. The entire variable domain, with the rest obtained from reference TRBV7-2 and TRBJ1-2, is as follows: GAGVSQSPSNKVTEKGKDVELRCDPISGHTALYWYRQSLGQGLEFLIYFQGNSAPDKSGLPSDRFSAERTGGSVSTLTIQRTQQEDSAVYLCASSRRWGGGYTFGSGTRLTVV.

The chain joins TRBV5-6 to TRBJ2-6; no clear D. Trimming removed 0 bases from V and 4 bases from J, with 11 bases in between. The CDR3 covers 16 residues. The V gene's germline CDR1 is SGHDT and CDR2 YYEEEE. CDR3 residues: CASSLGPPAGANVLTF. The DNA for the CDR3 is TGTGCCAGCAGCTTGGGGCCCCCCGCAGGGGCCAACGTCCTGACTTTC.

This clone turned up a few times. The chain couples TRBV12-3 or TRBV12-4 to TRBJ2-7; a possible D gene is TRBD1 (5 bases). This CDR3 comprises 13 residues. V lost 6 bases, J lost 3 bases, and 12 bases lay in between. The CDR3 bases are TGTGCCAGCAGACCAGACAGAGACTACGAGCAGTACTTC. It is translated as CASRPDRDYEQYF.

This clone was counted a few times. This chain uses TRBV10-1 with TRBJ1-5, with 8 bases that match TRBD1. V was clipped by 2 bases and J by 0 bases; unmatched bases: 12. Germline assignment: CDR1 WNHNN and CDR2 SYGVQD (reference sequence). The CDR3 is made up of 19 amino acids. The CDR3 loop reads CASSEPHDRGSYSNQPQHF. DNA for the CDR3: TGCGCCAGCAGTGAGCCCCACGACAGGGGAAGTTATAGCAATCAGCCCCAGCATTTT.

The chain combines TRBV30 with TRBJ2-5; 7 positions match TRBD1. J was trimmed by 5 bases and V by 1 base; bases with no gene match: 4. Germline V gives CDR1 GTSNPN, CDR2 SVGIG (reference sequence). CDR3 length: 13 amino acids. DNA for the CDR3: TGTGCCTGGAGTGCCGGGACAGTCGAGACCCAGTACTTC. It codes for CAWSAGTVETQYF. Full variable domain (remainder filled in from reference TRBV30 and TRBJ2-5): SQTIHQWPATLVQPVGSPLSLECTVEGTSNPNLYWYRQAAGRGLQLLFYSVGIGQISSEVPQNLSASRPQDRQFILSSKKLLLSDSGFYLCAWSAGTVETQYFGPGTRLLVL.

The rearrangement joins TRBV5-1 to TRBJ2-7, with TRBD1 identical over 10 bases. The CDR3 totals 14 residues. V lost 3 bases to trimming and J lost 6 bases; unmatched junction nucleotides: 6. CDR1 and CDR2 from the germline V gene are SGHRS and YFSETQ. The CDR3 reads CASSSGTGVGEQYF. Written as DNA, the CDR3 is TGCGCCAGCAGCTCGGGGACAGGGGTTGGCGAGCAGTACTTC.

This clone was counted only a few times. The J gene is TRBJ2-3, the V gene TRBV5-1; tentative D call: TRBD2 (5 bases). The V gene lost 5 bases and the J gene lost 2 bases, with 12 bases spanning the gap. This CDR3 has 14 residues. The germline CDR1 and CDR2 sequences are SGHRS and YFSETQ. CDR3 sequence: CASRTGSATDTQYF. CDR3 DNA: TGCGCCAGCAGAACGGGGTCGGCCACAGATACGCAGTATTTT.

The chain links TRBV6-5 to TRBJ2-5; D possibly corresponds to TRBD1 (6 bases). The V gene's germline CDR1 is MNHEY and CDR2 SVGAGI. Trimming pared 6 bases from V and 5 bases from J, leaving 16 bases between. This CDR3 comprises 14 residues. Here the CDR3 DNA reads TGTGCCAGCAGCCTTGGACAGCTCTTCGAGACCCAGTACTTC. Protein product: CASSLGQLFETQYF.

J is TRBJ1-2 and V is TRBV7-2; 8 positions match TRBD1. The junction had 10 bases not matched to a gene; V was cut back by 2 bases and J by 5 bases. Per the germline V gene, CDR1 is SGHTA and CDR2 is FQGNSA. The CDR3 is 16 amino acids. The CDR3 protein is CASSLTPGQGRYGYTF. The CDR3 DNA reads TGTGCCAGCAGCTTAACCCCCGGACAGGGTCGTTATGGCTACACCTTC. Drawing the rest from reference TRBV7-2 and TRBJ1-2, the complete variable domain is GAGVSQSPSNKVTEKGKDVELRCDPISGHTALYWYRQSLGQGLEFLIYFQGNSAPDKSGLPSDRFSAERTGGSVSTLTIQRTQQEDSAVYLCASSLTPGQGRYGYTFGSGTRLTVV.

This clone was picked up one time. V usage is TRBV7-2 and J usage is TRBJ2-1; 8 bases fit TRBD2. Germline V gives CDR1 SGHTA, CDR2 FQGNSA. This CDR3 spans 16 amino acids. The V and J ends lost 4 bases and 4 bases, in that order; junction bases with no gene match: 9. Written as DNA, the CDR3 is TGTGCCAGCAGCTCCGGGGGGGGCAGGGAATACAATGAGCAGTTCTTC. This codes for CASSSGGGREYNEQFF.

The chain joins TRBV6-6 to TRBJ1-2; 7 nucleotides match TRBD1. Germline V lookup: CDR1 MNHNY, CDR2 SVGAGI (reference sequence). J gave up 8 bases and V 7 bases, and 7 bases lay outside the gene matches. The CDR3 contains 12 residues. This chain's CDR3 is CASMTTGAGYTF. CDR3 DNA: TGTGCCAGCATGACCACAGGGGCCGGCTACACCTTC.

The V and J genes are TRBV2 and TRBJ2-5; 11 nucleotides line up with TRBD2. CDR1 and CDR2 (germline): SNHLY, FYNNEI. The CDR3 is 15 residues long. V lost 5 bases and J lost 5; bases outside the gene matches: 7. This CDR3 reads CASSQGTSGAETQYF. CDR3 nucleotides: TGTGCCAGCAGTCAAGGGACTAGCGGCGCGGAGACCCAGTACTTC.

This clone was recorded a few times. This rearrangement joins TRBV6-1 to TRBJ1-5, with D maybe TRBD1 (5 bases). CDR1 is MNHNS and CDR2 is SASEGT in the germline V gene. Deletions cut 4 bases from V and 4 bases from J, with 17 bases between. The CDR3 extends over 16 amino acids. CDR3 region: CASSGVSGEENQPQHF. CDR3 nucleotide sequence: TGTGCCAGCAGTGGGGTCTCGGGGGAAGAAAATCAGCCCCAGCATTTT.

This clone was recorded only once. The chain recombines TRBV25-1 with TRBJ1-4, with a possible D match to TRBD1 (6 bases). The ends were cut back, 3 bases at V and 3 bases at J, with 14 bases in the middle. The CDR3 loop spans 16 amino acids. Looked up from germline, CDR1 is MGHDK and CDR2 is SYGVNS. CDR3 nucleotides: TGTGCCAGCAGTGATCTTCCCAGGGGCCCTAATGAAAAACTGTTTTTT. It yields the protein CASSDLPRGPNEKLFF.

The chain recombines TRBV7-9 with TRBJ1-2; D is ambiguous. The ends were cut back, 5 bases at V and 7 bases at J, with 17 bases in the middle. The germline V gene encodes CDR1 SEHNR and CDR2 FQNEAQ (reference sequence). This CDR3 is built from 14 residues. CDR3 nucleotide sequence: TGTGCCAGCAGCCTCGTAGAATCTATTAGTGGCTACACCTTC. Translated, it gives CASSLVESISGYTF.